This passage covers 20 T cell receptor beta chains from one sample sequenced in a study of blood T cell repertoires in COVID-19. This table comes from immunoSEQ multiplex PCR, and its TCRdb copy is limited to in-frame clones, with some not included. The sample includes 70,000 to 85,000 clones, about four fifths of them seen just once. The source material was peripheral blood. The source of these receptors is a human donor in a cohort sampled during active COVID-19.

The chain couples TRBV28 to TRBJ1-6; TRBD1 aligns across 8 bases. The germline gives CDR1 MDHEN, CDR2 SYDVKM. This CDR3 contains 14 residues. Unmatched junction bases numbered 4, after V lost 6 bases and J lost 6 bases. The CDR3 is CASRAGQANSPLHF. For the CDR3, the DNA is TGTGCCAGCAGGGCGGGACAGGCTAATTCACCCCTCCACTTT.

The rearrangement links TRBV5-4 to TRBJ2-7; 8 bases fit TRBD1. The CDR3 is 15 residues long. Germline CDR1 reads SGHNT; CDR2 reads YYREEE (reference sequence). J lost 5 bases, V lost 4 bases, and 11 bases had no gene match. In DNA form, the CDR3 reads TGTGCCAGCAGCCGGGTAGGACAGGGATTACACGAGCAGTACTTC. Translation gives CASSRVGQGLHEQYF.

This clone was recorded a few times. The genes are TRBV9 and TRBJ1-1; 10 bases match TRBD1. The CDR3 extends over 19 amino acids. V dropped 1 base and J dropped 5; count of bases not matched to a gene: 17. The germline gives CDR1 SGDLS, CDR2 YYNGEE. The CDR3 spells CASSVSGPLSTGGRTEAFF. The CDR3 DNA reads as TGTGCCAGCAGCGTATCCGGGCCACTCTCGACAGGGGGCCGAACTGAAGCTTTCTTT.

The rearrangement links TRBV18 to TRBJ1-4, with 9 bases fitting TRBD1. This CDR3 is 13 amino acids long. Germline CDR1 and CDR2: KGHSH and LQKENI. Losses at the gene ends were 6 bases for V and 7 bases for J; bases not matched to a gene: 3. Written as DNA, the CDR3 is TGTGCCAGCTCGGGACAGGGAGGTGAAAAACTGTTTTTT. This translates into CASSGQGGEKLFF.

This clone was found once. Written as DNA, the CDR3 is TGTGCCAGCAGCCAATCTACGACAGGGGTTGAAAAACTGTTTTTT. Residues: CASSQSTTGVEKLFF. The chain employs TRBV16 and TRBJ1-4; 8 positions agree with TRBD1. The CDR3 spans 15 residues. Losses at the gene ends were 0 bases for V and 7 bases for J; bases not matched to a gene: 4. The germline V gene encodes CDR1 KGHSY and CDR2 FQNENV. Supplemented by reference TRBV16 and TRBJ1-4, the full variable domain reads GEEVAQTPKHLVRGEGQKAKLYCAPIKGHSYVFWYQQVLKNEFKFLISFQNENVFDETGMPKERFSAKCLPNSPCSLEIQATKLEDSAVYFCASSQSTTGVEKLFFGSGTQLSVL.

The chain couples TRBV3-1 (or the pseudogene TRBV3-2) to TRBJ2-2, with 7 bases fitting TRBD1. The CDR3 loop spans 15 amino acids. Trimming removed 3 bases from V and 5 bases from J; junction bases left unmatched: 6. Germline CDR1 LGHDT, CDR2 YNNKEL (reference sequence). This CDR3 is CASSHERGQTGELFF. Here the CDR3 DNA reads TGTGCCAGCAGCCATGAGAGGGGGCAAACCGGGGAGCTGTTTTTT.

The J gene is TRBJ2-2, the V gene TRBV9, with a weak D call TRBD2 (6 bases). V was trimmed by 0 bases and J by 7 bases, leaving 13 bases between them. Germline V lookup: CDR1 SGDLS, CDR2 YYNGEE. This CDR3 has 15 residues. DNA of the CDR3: TGTGCCAGCAGCGTAGGTGGAAATAGCGGCGGGGAGCTGTTTTTT. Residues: CASSVGGNSGGELFF.

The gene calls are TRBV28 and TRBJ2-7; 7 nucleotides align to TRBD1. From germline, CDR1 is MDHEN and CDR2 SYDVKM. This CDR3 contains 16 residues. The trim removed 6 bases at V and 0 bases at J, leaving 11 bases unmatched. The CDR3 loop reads CASSDQKRGPSYEQYF. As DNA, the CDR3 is TGTGCCAGCAGCGACCAAAAAAGGGGGCCCTCCTACGAGCAGTACTTC.

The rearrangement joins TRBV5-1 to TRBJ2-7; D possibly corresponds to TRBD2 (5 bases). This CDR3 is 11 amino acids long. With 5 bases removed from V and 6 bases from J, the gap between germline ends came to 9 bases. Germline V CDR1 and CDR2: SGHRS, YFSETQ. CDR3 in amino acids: CASRMRAEQYF. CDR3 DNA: TGCGCCAGCAGAATGAGGGCCGAGCAGTACTTC.

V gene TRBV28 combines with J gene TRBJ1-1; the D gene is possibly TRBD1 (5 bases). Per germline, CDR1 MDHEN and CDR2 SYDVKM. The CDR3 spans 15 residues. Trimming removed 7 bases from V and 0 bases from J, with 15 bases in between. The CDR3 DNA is TGTGCCAGCAAAATCCTCACAGGCCTGAACACTGAAGCTTTCTTT. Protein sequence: CASKILTGLNTEAFF.

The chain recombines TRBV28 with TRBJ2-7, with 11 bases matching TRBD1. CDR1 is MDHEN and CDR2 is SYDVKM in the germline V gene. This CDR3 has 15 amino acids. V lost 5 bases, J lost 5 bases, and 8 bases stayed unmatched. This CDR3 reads CASSPLGQGVNEQYF. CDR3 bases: TGTGCCAGCAGTCCTCTGGGACAGGGGGTGAACGAGCAGTACTTC.

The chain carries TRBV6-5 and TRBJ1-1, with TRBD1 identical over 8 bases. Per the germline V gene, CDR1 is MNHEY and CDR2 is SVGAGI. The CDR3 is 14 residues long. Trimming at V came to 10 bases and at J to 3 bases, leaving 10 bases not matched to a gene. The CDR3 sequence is CAILAQGADTEAFF. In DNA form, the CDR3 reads TGTGCCATCCTAGCCCAGGGGGCCGACACTGAAGCTTTCTTT.

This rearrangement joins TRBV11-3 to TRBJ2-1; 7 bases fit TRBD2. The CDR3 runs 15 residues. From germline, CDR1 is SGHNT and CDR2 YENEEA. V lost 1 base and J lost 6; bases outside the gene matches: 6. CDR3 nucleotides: TGTGCCAGCAGCTTAGCCCGGGCTAGCGGCAATGAGCAGTTCTTC. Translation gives CASSLARASGNEQFF.

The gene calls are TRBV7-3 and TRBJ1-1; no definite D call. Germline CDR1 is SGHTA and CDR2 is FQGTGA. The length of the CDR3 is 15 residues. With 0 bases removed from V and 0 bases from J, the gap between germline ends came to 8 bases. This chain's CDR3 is CASSLTGGLNTEAFF. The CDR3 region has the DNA TGTGCCAGCAGCTTAACGGGAGGGTTGAACACTGAAGCTTTCTTT. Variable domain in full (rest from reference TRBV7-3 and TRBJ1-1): GAGVSQTPSNKVTEKGKYVELRCDPISGHTALYWYRQSLGQGPEFLIYFQGTGAADDSGLPNDRFFAVRPEGSVSTLKIQRTERGDSAVYLCASSLTGGLNTEAFFGQGTRLTVV.

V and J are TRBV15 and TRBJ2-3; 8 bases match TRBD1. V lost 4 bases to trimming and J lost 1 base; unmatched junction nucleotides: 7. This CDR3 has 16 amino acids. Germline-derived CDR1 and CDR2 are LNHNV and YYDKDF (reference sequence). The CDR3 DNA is TGTGCCACCAGCACGAGGACAGGGATCCGCACAGATACGCAGTATTTT. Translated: CATSTRTGIRTDTQYF. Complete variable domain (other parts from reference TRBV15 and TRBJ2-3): DAMVIQNPRYQVTQFGKPVTLSCSQTLNHNVMYWYQQKSSQAPKLLFHYYDKDFNNEADTPDNFQSRRPNTSFCFLDIRSPGLGDTAMYLCATSTRTGIRTDTQYFGPGTRLTVL.

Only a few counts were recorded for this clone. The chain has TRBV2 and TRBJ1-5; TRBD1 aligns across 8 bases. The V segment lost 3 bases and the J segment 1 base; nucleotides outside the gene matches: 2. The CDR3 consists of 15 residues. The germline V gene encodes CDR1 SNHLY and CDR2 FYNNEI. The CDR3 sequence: CASSDRGQSNQPQHF. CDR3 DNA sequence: TGTGCCAGCAGTGACAGGGGGCAAAGCAATCAGCCCCAGCATTTT.

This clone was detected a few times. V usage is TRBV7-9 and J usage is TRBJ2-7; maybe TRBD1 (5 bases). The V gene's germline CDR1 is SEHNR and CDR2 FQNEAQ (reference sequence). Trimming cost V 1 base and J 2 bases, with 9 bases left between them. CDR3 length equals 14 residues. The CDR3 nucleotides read TGTGCCAGCAGCTTAGTTCTGGGGCCCTACGAGCAGTACTTC. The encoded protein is CASSLVLGPYEQYF.

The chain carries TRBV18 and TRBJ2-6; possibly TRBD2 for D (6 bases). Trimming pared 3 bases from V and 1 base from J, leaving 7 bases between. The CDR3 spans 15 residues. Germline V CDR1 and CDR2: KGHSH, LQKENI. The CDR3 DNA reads TGTGCCAGCTCACCGGGGGGTTCTGGGGCCAACGTCCTGACTTTC. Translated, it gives CASSPGGSGANVLTF.

The CDR3 is CVRSLWDTAYEQYF. The CDR3 DNA sequence: TGTGTCAGAAGCCTGTGGGACACAGCCTACGAGCAGTACTTC. The chain employs TRBV7-5 and TRBJ2-7; the DNA was not compared with TRBD1, the D call given in the table. TRBV7-5 is classified as a pseudogene. This CDR3 spans 14 amino acids.

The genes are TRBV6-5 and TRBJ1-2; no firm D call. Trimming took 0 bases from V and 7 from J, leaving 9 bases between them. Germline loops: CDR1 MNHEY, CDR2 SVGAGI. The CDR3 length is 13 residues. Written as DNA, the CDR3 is TGTGCCAGCAGTTACTCGACACGGGGTGGCTACACCTTC. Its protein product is CASSYSTRGGYTF.